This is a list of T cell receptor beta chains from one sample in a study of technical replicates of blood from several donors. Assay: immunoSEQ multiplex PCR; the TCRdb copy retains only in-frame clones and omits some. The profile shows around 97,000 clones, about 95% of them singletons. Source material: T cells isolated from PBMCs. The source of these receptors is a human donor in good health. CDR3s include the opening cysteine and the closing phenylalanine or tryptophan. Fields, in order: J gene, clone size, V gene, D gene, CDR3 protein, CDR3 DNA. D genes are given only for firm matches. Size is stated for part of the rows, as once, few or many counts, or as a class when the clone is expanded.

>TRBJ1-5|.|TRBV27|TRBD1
CAIGQGTNQPQHF
TGTGCCATCGGACAGGGGACGAATCAGCCCCAGCATTTT
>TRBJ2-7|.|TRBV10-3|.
CAISESVLGGSSYEQYF
TGTGCCATCAGTGAGTCGGTGCTGGGAGGAAGCTCCTACGAGCAGTACTTC
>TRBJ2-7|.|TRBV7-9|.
CASSFNYEQYF
TGTGCCAGCAGCTTTAACTACGAGCAGTACTTC
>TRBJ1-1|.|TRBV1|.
CTSSQERDRGDTEAFF
TGCACCAGCAGCCAAGAGCGGGACAGGGGTGACACTGAAGCTTTCTTT
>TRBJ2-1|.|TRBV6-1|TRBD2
CASSEIGRAYNEQFF
TGTGCCAGCAGTGAAATCGGGAGGGCCTACAATGAGCAGTTCTTC
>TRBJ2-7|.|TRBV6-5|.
CASSVVRAYEQYF
TGTGCCTCCTCAGTGGTTCGGGCCTACGAGCAGTACTTC
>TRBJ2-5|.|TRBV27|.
CASSPFNPSGDQETQYF
TGTGCCAGCAGTCCTTTCAATCCGAGCGGAGACCAAGAGACCCAGTACTTC
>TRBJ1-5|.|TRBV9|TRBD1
CASSVEPGGEGQPQHF
TGTGCCAGCAGCGTAGAGCCAGGGGGCGAGGGACAGCCCCAGCATTTT
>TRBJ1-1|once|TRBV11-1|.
CASSLALYSRGTEAFF
TGTGCCAGCAGCTTAGCGCTGTACAGCCGGGGCACTGAAGCTTTCTTT
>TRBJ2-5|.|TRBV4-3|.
CASSQVLADKETQYF
TGCGCCAGCAGCCAAGTACTAGCAGATAAAGAGACCCAGTACTTC
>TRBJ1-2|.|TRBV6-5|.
CASNTGYGYTF
TGTGCCAGCAATACAGGCTATGGCTACACCTTC
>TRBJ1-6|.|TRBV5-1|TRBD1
CASSPSETGPSPLHF
TGCGCCAGCAGCCCTTCGGAGACAGGGCCTTCACCCCTCCACTTT
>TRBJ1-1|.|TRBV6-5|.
CASSEPGYTEAFF
TGTGCCAGCAGTGAACCAGGGTACACTGAAGCTTTCTTT
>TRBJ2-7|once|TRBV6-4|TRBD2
CASSEQAGGPGEQYF
TGTGCCAGCAGTGAACAAGCGGGAGGGCCTGGGGAGCAGTACTTC
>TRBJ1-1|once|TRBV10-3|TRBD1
CAISEYPGTGGRYTEAFF
TGTGCCATCAGTGAGTACCCTGGGACAGGGGGCCGGTACACTGAAGCTTTCTTT
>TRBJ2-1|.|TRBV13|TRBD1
CASSPRDRGFYEEDEQFF
TGTGCCAGCAGCCCTCGGGACAGGGGGTTTTACGAGGAGGATGAGCAGTTCTTC
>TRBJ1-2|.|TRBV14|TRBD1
CASSQDWGQGEGYTF
TGTGCCAGCAGCCAAGATTGGGGACAGGGAGAAGGCTACACCTTC
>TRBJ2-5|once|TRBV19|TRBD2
CASSIEGGQDGTQYF
TGTGCCAGTAGTATAGAGGGAGGGCAGGACGGGACCCAGTACTTC
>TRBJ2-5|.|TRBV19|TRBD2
CASSPVGAGGEQETQYF
TGTGCCAGTAGTCCGGTGGGAGCGGGAGGAGAGCAAGAGACCCAGTACTTC
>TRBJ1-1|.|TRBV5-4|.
CASRTTGKTEAFF
TGTGCCAGCAGGACTACAGGGAAGACTGAAGCTTTCTTT
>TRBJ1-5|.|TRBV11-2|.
CASSFIYISGNQPQHF
TGTGCCAGCAGCTTTATTTATATTAGCGGCAATCAGCCCCAGCATTTT
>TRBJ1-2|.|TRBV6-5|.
CASSYGSWGYTF
TGTGCCAGCAGTTACGGGAGTTGGGGCTACACCTTC
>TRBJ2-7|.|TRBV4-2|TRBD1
CASSQDVIQGAIYEQYF
TGTGCCAGCAGCCAGGACGTAATACAGGGGGCGATCTACGAGCAGTACTTC
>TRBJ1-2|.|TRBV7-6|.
CASSLATSSDYGYTF
TGTGCCAGCAGCTTAGCAACCTCTTCGGACTATGGCTACACCTTC
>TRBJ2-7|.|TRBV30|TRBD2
CAWSVGLGRAYEQYF
TGTGCCTGGAGTGTAGGCCTCGGGAGGGCCTACGAGCAGTACTTC
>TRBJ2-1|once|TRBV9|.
CASSVEISGLSYNEQFF
TGTGCCAGCAGCGTAGAAATTAGCGGACTGTCTTACAATGAGCAGTTCTTC
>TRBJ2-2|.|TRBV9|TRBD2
CASSVSVASGSLTGELFF
TGTGCCAGCAGCGTCTCCGTGGCTAGCGGGAGTCTAACCGGGGAGCTGTTTTTT
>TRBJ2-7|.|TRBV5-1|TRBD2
CASSLETSGRPSSEQYF
TGCGCCAGCAGCTTGGAAACTAGCGGGAGGCCTTCCTCCGAGCAGTACTTC
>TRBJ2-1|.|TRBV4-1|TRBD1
CASSRGQGGNEQFF
TGCGCCAGCAGCAGGGGACAGGGGGGCAATGAGCAGTTCTTC
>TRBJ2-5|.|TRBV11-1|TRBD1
CASSLEQGPLVTQYF
TGTGCCAGCAGCTTAGAACAGGGGCCACTCGTGACCCAGTACTTC
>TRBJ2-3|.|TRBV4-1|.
CASSYTDTQYF
TGCGCCAGCAGCTACACAGATACGCAGTATTTT
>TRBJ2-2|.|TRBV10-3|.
CAIRNRDFEQANTGELFF
TGTGCCATCAGGAACCGGGACTTCGAACAAGCGAACACCGGGGAGCTGTTTTTT
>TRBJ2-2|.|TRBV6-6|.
CASSYSQNTGELFF
TGTGCCAGCAGTTATTCCCAGAACACCGGGGAGCTGTTTTTT